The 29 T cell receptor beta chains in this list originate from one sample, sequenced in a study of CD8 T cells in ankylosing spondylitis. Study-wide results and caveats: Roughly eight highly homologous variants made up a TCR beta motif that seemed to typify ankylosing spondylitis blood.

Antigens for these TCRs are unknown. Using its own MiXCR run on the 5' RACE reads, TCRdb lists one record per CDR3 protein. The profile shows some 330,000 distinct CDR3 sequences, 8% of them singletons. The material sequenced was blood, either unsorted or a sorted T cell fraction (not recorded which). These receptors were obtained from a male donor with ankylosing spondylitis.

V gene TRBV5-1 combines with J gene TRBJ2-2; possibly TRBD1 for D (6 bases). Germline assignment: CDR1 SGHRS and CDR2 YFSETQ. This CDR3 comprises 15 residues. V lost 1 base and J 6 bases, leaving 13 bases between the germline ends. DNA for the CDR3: TGCGCCAGCAGCTTGTCGACAGGAAAGGCCGGGGAGCTGTTTTTT. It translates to CASSLSTGKAGELFF.

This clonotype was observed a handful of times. CDR3 sequence reads: CASSHTGGNQPQHF. The CDR3 bases are TGCGCCAGCAGCCATACAGGGGGCAATCAGCCCCAGCATTTT. V is TRBV5-1 and J is TRBJ1-5; the match to TRBD1 covers 7 bases. CDR3 size: 14 residues. With V trimmed by 4 bases and J by 2 bases, 3 bases remained unmatched. From germline, CDR1 is SGHRS and CDR2 YFSETQ.

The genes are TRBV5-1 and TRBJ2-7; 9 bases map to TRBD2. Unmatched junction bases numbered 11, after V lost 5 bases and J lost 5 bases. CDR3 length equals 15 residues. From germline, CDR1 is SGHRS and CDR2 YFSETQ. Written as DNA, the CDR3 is TGCGCCAGCAGGGAATACAGCGGGGGGCTTGACGAGCAGTACTTC. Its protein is CASREYSGGLDEQYF. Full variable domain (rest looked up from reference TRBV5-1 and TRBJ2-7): KAGVTQTPRYLIKTRGQQVTLSCSPISGHRSVSWYQQTPGQGLQFLFEYFSETQRNKGNFPGRFSGRQFSNSRSEMNVSTLELGDSALYLCASREYSGGLDEQYFGPGTRLTVT.

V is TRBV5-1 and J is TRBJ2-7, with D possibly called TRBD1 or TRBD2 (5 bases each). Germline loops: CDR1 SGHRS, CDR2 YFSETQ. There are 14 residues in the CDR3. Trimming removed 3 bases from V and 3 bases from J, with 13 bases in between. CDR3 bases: TGCGCCAGCAGCTCCGGGACGCTCTACTACGAGCAGTACTTC. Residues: CASSSGTLYYEQYF.

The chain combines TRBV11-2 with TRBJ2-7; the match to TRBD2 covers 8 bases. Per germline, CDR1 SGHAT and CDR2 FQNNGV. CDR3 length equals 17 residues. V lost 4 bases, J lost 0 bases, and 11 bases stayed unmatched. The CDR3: CASSSPRGRTSSYEQYF. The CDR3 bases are TGTGCCAGCAGCTCCCCCCGCGGGAGGACGAGCTCCTACGAGCAGTACTTC. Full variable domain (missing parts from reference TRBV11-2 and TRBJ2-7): EAGVAQSPRYKIIEKRQSVAFWCNPISGHATLYWYQQILGQGPKLLIQFQNNGVVDDSQLPKDRFSAERLKGVDSTLKIQPAKLEDSAVYLCASSSPRGRTSSYEQYFGPGTRLTVT.

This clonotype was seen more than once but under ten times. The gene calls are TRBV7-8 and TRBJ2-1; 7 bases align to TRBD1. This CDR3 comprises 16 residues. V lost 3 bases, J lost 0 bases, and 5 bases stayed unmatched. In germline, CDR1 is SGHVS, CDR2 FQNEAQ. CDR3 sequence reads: CASSFQTGSSYNEQFF. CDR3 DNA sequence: TGTGCCAGCAGCTTCCAGACAGGGAGCTCCTACAATGAGCAGTTCTTC.

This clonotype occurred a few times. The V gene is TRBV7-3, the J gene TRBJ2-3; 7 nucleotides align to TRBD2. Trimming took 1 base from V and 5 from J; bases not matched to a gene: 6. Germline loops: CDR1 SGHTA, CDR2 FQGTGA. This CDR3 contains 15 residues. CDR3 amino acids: CASSLNGGRGDTQYF. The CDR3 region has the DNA TGTGCCAGCAGCTTAAACGGGGGGAGGGGAGATACGCAGTATTTT. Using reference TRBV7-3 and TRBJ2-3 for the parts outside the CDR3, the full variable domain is GAGVSQTPSNKVTEKGKYVELRCDPISGHTALYWYRQSLGQGPEFLIYFQGTGAADDSGLPNDRFFAVRPEGSVSTLKIQRTERGDSAVYLCASSLNGGRGDTQYFGPGTRLTVL.

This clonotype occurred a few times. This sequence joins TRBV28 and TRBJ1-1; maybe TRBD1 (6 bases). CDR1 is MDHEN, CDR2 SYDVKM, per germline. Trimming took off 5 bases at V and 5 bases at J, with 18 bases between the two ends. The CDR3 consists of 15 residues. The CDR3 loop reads CASSSTGKESTEAFF. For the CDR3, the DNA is TGTGCCAGCAGTAGTACAGGGAAGGAGAGTACTGAAGCTTTCTTT.

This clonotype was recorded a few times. CDR3 protein: CSARVDRGVFGNQPQHF. The CDR3 DNA sequence: TGCAGTGCTAGAGTGGACAGGGGGGTCTTCGGAAATCAGCCCCAGCATTTT. The chain uses TRBV20-1 and TRBJ1-5; 10 positions match TRBD1. The CDR3 spans 17 residues. The germline V gene encodes CDR1 DFQATT and CDR2 SNEGSKA (reference sequence). The V segment lost 1 base and the J segment 4 bases; nucleotides outside the gene matches: 10.

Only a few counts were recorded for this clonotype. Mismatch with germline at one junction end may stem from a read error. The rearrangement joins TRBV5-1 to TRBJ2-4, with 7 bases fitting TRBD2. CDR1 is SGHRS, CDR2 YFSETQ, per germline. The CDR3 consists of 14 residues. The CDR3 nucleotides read TGCGCCAGCAGCTTGGTTGCAGGGCAAGGCCGGGGGGACTTC. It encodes CASSLVAGQGRGDF.

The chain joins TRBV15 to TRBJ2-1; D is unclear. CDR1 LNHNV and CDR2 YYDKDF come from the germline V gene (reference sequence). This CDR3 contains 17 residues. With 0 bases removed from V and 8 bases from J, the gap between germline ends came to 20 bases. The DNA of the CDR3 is TGTGCCACCAGCAGAGATCTTAGTGTAGCCCGCCGACATGAGCAGTTCTTC. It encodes CATSRDLSVARRHEQFF.

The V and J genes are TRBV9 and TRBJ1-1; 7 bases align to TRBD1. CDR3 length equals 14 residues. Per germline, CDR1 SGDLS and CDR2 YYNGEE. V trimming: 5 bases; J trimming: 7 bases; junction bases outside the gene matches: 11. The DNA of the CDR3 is TGTGCCAGCAGGATCCATGACAGGGAGGGTGAAGCTTTCTTT. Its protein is CASRIHDREGEAFF.

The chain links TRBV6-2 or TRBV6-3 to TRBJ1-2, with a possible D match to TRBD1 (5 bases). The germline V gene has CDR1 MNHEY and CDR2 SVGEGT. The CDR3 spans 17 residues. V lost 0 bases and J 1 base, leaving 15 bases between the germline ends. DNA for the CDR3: TGTGCCAGCAGTTACTCGGTGACAGCAAGGGTTAACTATGGCTACACCTTC. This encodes CASSYSVTARVNYGYTF.

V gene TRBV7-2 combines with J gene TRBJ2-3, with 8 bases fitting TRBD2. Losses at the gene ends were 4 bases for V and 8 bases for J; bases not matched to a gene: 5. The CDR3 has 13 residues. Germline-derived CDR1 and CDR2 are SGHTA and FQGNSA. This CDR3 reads CASSSPSGRTQYF. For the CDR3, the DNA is TGTGCCAGCAGCTCCCCTAGCGGGCGTACGCAGTATTTT.

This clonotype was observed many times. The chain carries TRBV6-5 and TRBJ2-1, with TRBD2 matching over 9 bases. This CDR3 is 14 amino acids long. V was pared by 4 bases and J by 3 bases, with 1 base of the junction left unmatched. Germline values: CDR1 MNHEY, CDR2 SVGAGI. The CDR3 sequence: CASSSREGYNEQFF. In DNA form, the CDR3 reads TGTGCCAGCAGTTCGCGGGAGGGCTACAATGAGCAGTTCTTC.

CDR3 in DNA: TGTGCCAGCAGTTACTCGGGTGGGGGCCAATCACCCCTCCACTTT. This gives the protein CASSYSGGGQSPLHF. This rearrangement joins TRBV6-5 to TRBJ1-6; tentatively, D is TRBD1 (6 bases). Looked up from germline, CDR1 is MNHEY and CDR2 is SVGAGI. Deletions cut 0 bases from V and 10 bases from J, with 13 bases between. This CDR3 spans 15 amino acids.

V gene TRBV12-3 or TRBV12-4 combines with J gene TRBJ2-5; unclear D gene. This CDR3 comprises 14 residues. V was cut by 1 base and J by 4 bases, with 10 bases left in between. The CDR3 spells CASSLGSIGETQYF. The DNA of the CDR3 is TGTGCCAGCAGTTTAGGGTCTATAGGAGAGACCCAGTACTTC.

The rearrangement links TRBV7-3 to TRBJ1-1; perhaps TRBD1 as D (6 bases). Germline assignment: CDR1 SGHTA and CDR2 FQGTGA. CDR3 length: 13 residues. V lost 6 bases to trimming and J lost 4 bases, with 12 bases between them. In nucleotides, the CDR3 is TGTGCCAGCAGTACGGGGGCGCCCACTGAAGCTTTCTTT. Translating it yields CASSTGAPTEAFF.

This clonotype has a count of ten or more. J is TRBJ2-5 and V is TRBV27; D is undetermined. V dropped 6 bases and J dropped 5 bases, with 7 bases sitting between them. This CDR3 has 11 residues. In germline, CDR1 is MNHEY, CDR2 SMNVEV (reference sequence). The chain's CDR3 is CASREFETQYF. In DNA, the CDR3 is TGTGCCAGCAGAGAGTTTGAGACCCAGTACTTC.

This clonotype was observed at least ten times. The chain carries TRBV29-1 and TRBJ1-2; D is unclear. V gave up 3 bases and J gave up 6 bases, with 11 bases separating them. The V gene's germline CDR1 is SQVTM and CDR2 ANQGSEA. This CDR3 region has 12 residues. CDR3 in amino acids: CSVERGEDGYTF. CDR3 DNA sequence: TGCAGCGTTGAGAGAGGCGAGGATGGCTACACCTTC.

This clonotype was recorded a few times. CDR3 sequence: CASSRTSSGRSRETQYF. As DNA, the CDR3 is TGTGCCAGCAGCCGCACCTCTAGCGGGAGGAGTCGTGAGACCCAGTACTTC. The V gene is TRBV9, the J gene TRBJ2-5, with 11 bases identical to TRBD2. The ends lost 4 bases at V and 5 bases at J; junction bases unmatched: 13. Germline loops: CDR1 SGDLS, CDR2 YYNGEE. CDR3 length equals 17 residues.

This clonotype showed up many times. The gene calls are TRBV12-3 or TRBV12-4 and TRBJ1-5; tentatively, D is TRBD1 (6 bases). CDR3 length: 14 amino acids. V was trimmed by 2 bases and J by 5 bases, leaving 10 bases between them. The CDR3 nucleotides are TGTGCCAGCAGTTTATCGGGGGCAGATCAGCCCCAGCATTTT. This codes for CASSLSGADQPQHF.

The CDR3 DNA reads TGTGCCAGCAGCCAAGGAGAGGGAGGGCCAGATACGCAGTATTTT. It yields the protein CASSQGEGGPDTQYF. V gene TRBV4-2 combines with J gene TRBJ2-3; 7 nucleotides line up with TRBD2. The ends lost 1 base at V and 4 bases at J; junction bases unmatched: 5. This CDR3 is 15 amino acids long. Germline CDR1 is LGHNA and CDR2 is YNFKEQ.

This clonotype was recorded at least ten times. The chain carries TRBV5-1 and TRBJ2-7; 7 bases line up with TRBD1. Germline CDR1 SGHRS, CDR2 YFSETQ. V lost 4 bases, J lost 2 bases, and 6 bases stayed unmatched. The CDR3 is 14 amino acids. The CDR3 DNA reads TGCGCCAGCAGCAGAAGCAGGGGGACCTACGAGCAGTACTTC. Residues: CASSRSRGTYEQYF.

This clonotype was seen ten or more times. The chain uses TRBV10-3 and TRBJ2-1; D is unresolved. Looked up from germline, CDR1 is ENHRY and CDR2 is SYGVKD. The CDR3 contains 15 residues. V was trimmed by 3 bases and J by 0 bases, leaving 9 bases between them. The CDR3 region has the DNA TGTGCCATCAGTGACCGGTCCAGCTCCTACAATGAGCAGTTCTTC. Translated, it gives CAISDRSSSYNEQFF.

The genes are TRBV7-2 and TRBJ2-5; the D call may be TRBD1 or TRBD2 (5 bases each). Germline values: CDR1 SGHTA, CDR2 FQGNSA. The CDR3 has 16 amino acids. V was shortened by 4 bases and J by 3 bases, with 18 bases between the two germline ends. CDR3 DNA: TGTGCCAGCAGCTCGACCCGGGACCGAGGAGAAGAGACCCAGTACTTC. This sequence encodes CASSSTRDRGEETQYF.

The CDR3 nucleotides read TGCAGCGTTGCCAGACAGGGGGACGAGCAGTACTTC. It specifies CSVARQGDEQYF. The V and J genes are TRBV29-1 and TRBJ2-7, with 9 positions matching TRBD1. Looked up from germline, CDR1 is SQVTM and CDR2 is ANQGSEA. The CDR3 is 12 amino acids. V dropped 4 bases and J dropped 5; count of bases not matched to a gene: 3.

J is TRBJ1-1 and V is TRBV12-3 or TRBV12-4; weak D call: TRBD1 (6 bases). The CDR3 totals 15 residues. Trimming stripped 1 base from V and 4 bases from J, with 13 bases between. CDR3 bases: TGTGCCAGCAGTTTAGATACAGGGTGGGGCACTGAAGCTTTCTTT. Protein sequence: CASSLDTGWGTEAFF.

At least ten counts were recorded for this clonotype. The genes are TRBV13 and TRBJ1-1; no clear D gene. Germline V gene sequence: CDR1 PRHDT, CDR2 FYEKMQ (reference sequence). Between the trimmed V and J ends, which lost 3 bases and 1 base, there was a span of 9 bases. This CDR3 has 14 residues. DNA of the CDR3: TGTGCCAGCAGCTTCCAGACGGGGAACACTGAAGCTTTCTTT. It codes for CASSFQTGNTEAFF.